The 32 T cell receptor beta chains given below trace back to one sample, sequenced in a study of Ad26.COV2.S vaccination and SARS-CoV-2 variants. Treatment of the sample: approximately 18 received Ad26.COV2.S at low or high dose, single or two shots; 5 received placebo; per-sample allocation not given. Specimens were obtained on day 63 following the first vaccine or placebo injection. Data came from immunoSEQ multiplex PCR; TCRdb stores just in-frame clones and leaves some out. The table has roughly 680,000 clones, 89% seen once. The sample was peripheral blood, taken in a trial of Ad26.COV2.S vaccine versus placebo. The source is a person aged 18-60 years who received the Ad26.COV2.S COVID-19 vaccine or a placebo.

The chain links TRBV10-3 to TRBJ1-2; possibly TRBD1 for D (5 bases). Germline V gives CDR1 ENHRY, CDR2 SYGVKD. The ends were cut back, 0 bases at V and 7 bases at J, with 12 bases in the middle. The CDR3 loop spans 14 amino acids. CDR3 sequence reads: CAISESGGALGYTF. For the CDR3, the DNA is TGTGCCATCAGTGAGTCAGGAGGGGCCCTTGGCTACACCTTC.

J is TRBJ2-3 and V is TRBV18; D is unresolved. The CDR3 runs to 13 residues. The ends were cut back, 1 base at V and 6 bases at J, with 8 bases in the middle. Germline V CDR1 and CDR2: KGHSH, LQKENI. The CDR3 nucleotides read TGTGCCAGCTCACCACACCCGGGCGATACGCAGTATTTT. Encoded protein: CASSPHPGDTQYF. Together with reference TRBV18 and TRBJ2-3, the CDR3 gives the full variable domain: NAGVMQNPRHLVRRRGQEARLRCSPMKGHSHVYWYRQLPEEGLKFMVYLQKENIIDESGMPKERFSAEFPKEGPSILRIQQVVRGDSAAYFCASSPHPGDTQYFGPGTRLTVL.

The rearrangement uses TRBV5-1 and TRBJ1-4; the match to TRBD1 covers 8 bases. Trimming took 4 bases from V and 6 from J; bases not matched to a gene: 5. Germline-derived CDR1 and CDR2 are SGHRS and YFSETQ. This CDR3 has 14 amino acids. The CDR3 sequence is CASSPADRDEKLFF. The CDR3 DNA reads TGCGCCAGCAGCCCCGCGGACAGGGATGAAAAACTGTTTTTT.

The genes are TRBV2 and TRBJ2-1; possibly TRBD1 or TRBD2 for D (5 bases each). Germline CDR1 and CDR2: SNHLY and FYNNEI. V dropped 7 bases and J dropped 5 bases, with 15 bases sitting between them. The CDR3 has 14 amino acids. CDR3 protein: CASNRDVQNNEQFF. The CDR3 DNA reads as TGTGCCAGCAATCGGGACGTCCAAAACAATGAGCAGTTCTTC.

This chain connects TRBV9 to TRBJ2-5; D is perhaps TRBD2 (5 bases). CDR1 SGDLS and CDR2 YYNGEE come from the germline V gene. The CDR3 spans 14 residues. V gave up 4 bases and J gave up 1 base, with 11 bases separating them. CDR3 residues: CASSPGLSQETQYF. The CDR3 bases are TGTGCCAGCAGCCCCGGACTGTCCCAAGAGACCCAGTACTTC.

The chain combines TRBV7-9 with TRBJ1-5, with D unclear. Trimming removed 7 bases from V and 2 bases from J, with 9 bases in between. The germline CDR1 and CDR2 sequences are SEHNR and FQNEAQ (reference sequence). This CDR3 is built from 13 residues. This chain's CDR3 is CASTHLGNQPQHF. The CDR3 nucleotides are TGTGCCAGCACCCACCTGGGCAATCAGCCCCAGCATTTT.

The genes are TRBV7-2 and TRBJ2-1; 8 bases line up with TRBD1. The V segment lost 3 bases and the J segment 6 bases; nucleotides outside the gene matches: 4. CDR1 and CDR2 from the germline V gene are SGHTA and FQGNSA. The CDR3 covers 14 residues. The CDR3 loop reads CASSFQGAGNEQFF. DNA for the CDR3: TGTGCCAGCAGCTTTCAGGGGGCTGGCAATGAGCAGTTCTTC.

The chain joins TRBV30 to TRBJ1-2; D remains unclear. This CDR3 region has 13 residues. Germline CDR1 and CDR2: GTSNPN and SVGIG (reference sequence). Trimming pared 2 bases from V and 10 bases from J, leaving 17 bases between. CDR3 amino acids: CAWSQELDLAYTF. The CDR3 bases are TGTGCCTGGAGTCAAGAACTAGACCTAGCCTACACCTTC.

The chain employs TRBV5-1 and TRBJ2-2; 7 nucleotides align to TRBD1. V dropped 4 bases and J dropped 0; count of bases not matched to a gene: 6. This CDR3 region has 16 residues. CDR1 is SGHRS, CDR2 YFSETQ, per germline. CDR3 sequence reads: CASSERQGTNTGELFF. CDR3 sequence (DNA): TGCGCCAGCAGCGAACGACAGGGAACGAACACCGGGGAGCTGTTTTTT.

V usage is TRBV19 and J usage is TRBJ2-3; D unresolved. CDR3 length: 13 amino acids. With 2 bases removed from V and 5 bases from J, the gap between germline ends came to 8 bases. Per germline, CDR1 LNHDA and CDR2 SQIVND (reference sequence). CDR3 in amino acids: CASSIQWGDTQYF. Here the CDR3 DNA reads TGTGCCAGTAGTATACAATGGGGAGATACGCAGTATTTT. The variable domain in full, with the rest retrieved from reference TRBV19 and TRBJ2-3, is DGGITQSPKYLFRKEGQNVTLSCEQNLNHDAMYWYRQDPGQGLRLIYYSQIVNDFQKGDIAEGYSVSREKKESFPLTVTSAQKNPTAFYLCASSIQWGDTQYFGPGTRLTVL.

This rearrangement joins TRBV2 to TRBJ1-6; D gene ambiguous. Germline CDR1 reads SNHLY; CDR2 reads FYNNEI. V lost 9 bases, J lost 10 bases, and 16 bases lay in between. The CDR3 runs to 13 residues. In nucleotides, the CDR3 is TGTGCCAGTTCCCGGGAAGTCGAGTCACCCCTCCACTTT. Its translation is CASSREVESPLHF.

This chain's CDR3 is CASSETVNEKLFF. Here the CDR3 DNA reads TGTGCCAGCAGTGAAACAGTTAATGAAAAACTGTTTTTT. The rearrangement joins TRBV6-1 to TRBJ1-4; D not certain. Between the trimmed V and J ends, which lost 2 bases and 4 bases, there was a span of 5 bases. The CDR3 runs 13 residues. Germline lookup yields CDR1 MNHNS and CDR2 SASEGT.

CDR3: CASSLQTGEETQYF. The CDR3 nucleotides read TGTGCCAGCAGCTTACAGACAGGGGAGGAGACCCAGTACTTC. V and J are TRBV7-2 and TRBJ2-5, with 8 bases lining up with TRBD1. The CDR3 is 14 residues long. Trimming removed 2 bases from V and 5 bases from J; junction bases left unmatched: 4. The germline gives CDR1 SGHTA, CDR2 FQGNSA.

V and J are TRBV27 and TRBJ2-3; 9 bases align to TRBD2. The CDR3 has 13 amino acids. The V gene's germline CDR1 is MNHEY and CDR2 SMNVEV (reference sequence). The V gene end was trimmed by 5 bases and the J gene end by 11 bases; junction bases not matched to a gene: 8. CDR3 amino acids: CASSPGASGKQYF. The CDR3 nucleotides read TGTGCCAGCAGTCCAGGGGCTAGCGGGAAGCAGTATTTT.

The V and J genes are TRBV7-2 and TRBJ2-7; maybe TRBD1 (6 bases). CDR3 length: 15 residues. Germline V lookup: CDR1 SGHTA, CDR2 FQGNSA. V lost 5 bases, J lost 0 bases, and 14 bases lay in between. The CDR3 is CASSPPGRGSYEQYF. CDR3 DNA sequence: TGTGCCAGCAGCCCCCCCGGCAGGGGCTCCTACGAGCAGTACTTC.

The chain couples TRBV19 to TRBJ1-2; possible D gene TRBD1, 5 bases. CDR1 and CDR2 (germline): LNHDA, SQIVND (reference sequence). CDR3 size: 15 residues. Between the trimmed V and J ends, which lost 5 bases and 3 bases, there was a span of 16 bases. In nucleotides, the CDR3 is TGTGCCAGTAGTCTTCACGGCGGGGGAGACTATGGCTACACCTTC. This sequence encodes CASSLHGGGDYGYTF. Together with reference TRBV19 and TRBJ1-2, the CDR3 gives the full variable domain: DGGITQSPKYLFRKEGQNVTLSCEQNLNHDAMYWYRQDPGQGLRLIYYSQIVNDFQKGDIAEGYSVSREKKESFPLTVTSAQKNPTAFYLCASSLHGGGDYGYTFGSGTRLTVV.

The V gene is TRBV12-3 or TRBV12-4, the J gene TRBJ2-1, with D uncertain. This CDR3 is 12 amino acids long. V lost 6 bases, J lost 6 bases, and 9 bases lay in between. The CDR3 nucleotides are TGTGCCAGCAGGAGCCTGGGCAATGAGCAGTTCTTC. Its protein is CASRSLGNEQFF.

This sequence joins TRBV5-1 and TRBJ2-7; a possible D gene is TRBD1 (6 bases). Germline V CDR1 and CDR2: SGHRS, YFSETQ. V was shortened by 0 bases and J by 2 bases, with 12 bases between the two germline ends. This CDR3 is built from 15 residues. The DNA for the CDR3 is TGCGCCAGCAGCTTGGACGCGAGGGGGACCTACGAGCAGTACTTC. Translation gives CASSLDARGTYEQYF.

The V and J genes are TRBV7-8 and TRBJ2-7, with D possibly matching TRBD2 (5 bases). The CDR3 totals 15 residues. Germline V gene sequence: CDR1 SGHVS, CDR2 FQNEAQ. V lost 1 base and J lost 1, with 11 bases in between. CDR3 DNA: TGTGCCAGCAGCTTAGAGGTAGCGAGGTCCTACGAGCAGTACTTC. Protein: CASSLEVARSYEQYF.

V gene TRBV9 combines with J gene TRBJ2-5; 12 bases map to TRBD2. Germline values: CDR1 SGDLS, CDR2 YYNGEE. The CDR3 is 18 residues long. J lost 4 bases, V lost 3 bases, and 13 bases had no gene match. The CDR3 sequence: CASSAPQRASGRVETQYF. The CDR3 DNA reads TGTGCCAGCAGCGCCCCTCAGAGGGCTAGCGGGAGGGTAGAGACCCAGTACTTC. Full variable domain (rest looked up from reference TRBV9 and TRBJ2-5): DSGVTQTPKHLITATGQRVTLRCSPRSGDLSVYWYQQSLDQGLQFLIQYYNGEERAKGNILERFSAQQFPDLHSELNLSSLELGDSALYFCASSAPQRASGRVETQYFGPGTRLLVL.

This chain joins TRBV12-3 or TRBV12-4 and TRBJ2-7, with D possibly TRBD1 on 5 matching bases. V was cut by 0 bases and J by 6 bases, with 6 bases left in between. The CDR3 is made up of 12 amino acids. CDR3 amino acids: CASSLAQGEQYF. In DNA form, the CDR3 reads TGTGCCAGCAGTTTAGCGCAGGGCGAGCAGTACTTC.

The chain recombines TRBV24-1 with TRBJ2-1; maybe TRBD2 (5 bases). The CDR3 sequence is 11 residues long. Trimming cost V 5 bases and J 13 bases, with 11 bases left between them. Germline CDR1 and CDR2: KGHDR and SFDVKD. The CDR3 is CATSARGPQFF. In nucleotides, the CDR3 is TGTGCCACCAGTGCCCGCGGGCCACAGTTCTTC.

This chain joins TRBV19 and TRBJ2-5, with D possibly TRBD2 on 6 matching bases. This CDR3 is 14 amino acids long. The ends were cut back, 5 bases at V and 5 bases at J, with 15 bases in the middle. Germline-derived CDR1 and CDR2 are LNHDA and SQIVND (reference sequence). In nucleotides, the CDR3 is TGTGCCAGTAGTTCCCGCGGGGCCGCGGAGACCCAGTACTTC. Translation: CASSSRGAAETQYF.

The chain couples TRBV4-3 to TRBJ1-2; no clear D. Trimming took 1 base from V and 1 from J, leaving 4 bases between them. This CDR3 is 13 amino acids long. From germline, CDR1 is LGHNA and CDR2 YSLEER. The CDR3 protein is CASSQGNNYGYTF. DNA for the CDR3: TGCGCCAGCAGCCAAGGCAATAACTATGGCTACACCTTC.

The CDR3 region is CASSPVGTSGSRYEQYF. Here the CDR3 DNA reads TGTGCCAGCAGTCCGGTGGGAACTAGCGGGAGTCGGTACGAGCAGTACTTC. The chain couples TRBV25-1 to TRBJ2-7; 11 bases align to TRBD2. Germline loops: CDR1 MGHDK, CDR2 SYGVNS. V shed 5 bases and J 4 bases; nucleotides not matched to a gene: 13. The CDR3 runs 17 residues.

This clone appeared once. The rearrangement uses TRBV9 and TRBJ2-7; TRBD1 is a possible D gene (6 bases). The germline V gene encodes CDR1 SGDLS and CDR2 YYNGEE. Trimming shortened V by 0 bases and J by 2 bases, and 12 bases separated the two germline ends. This CDR3 has 15 amino acids. The CDR3 DNA is TGTGCCAGCAGCGTAGCAGGGACACAGACCTACGAGCAGTACTTC. It yields the protein CASSVAGTQTYEQYF.

This clone was picked up one time. This chain uses TRBV7-7 with TRBJ2-5; 7 nucleotides line up with TRBD1. V shed 5 bases, J shed 5 bases, and the junction held 8 bases outside the gene matches. Germline values: CDR1 SSHAT, CDR2 FNYEAQ (reference sequence). The CDR3 consists of 14 residues. In DNA, the CDR3 is TGTGCCAGCAGCCCGGGACAGACCAGGGAGACCCAGTACTTC. It encodes CASSPGQTRETQYF.

The CDR3 spells CASGPKETSGRETQYF. For the CDR3, the DNA is TGCGCCAGCGGACCCAAGGAAACTAGCGGGAGAGAGACCCAGTACTTC. The V gene is TRBV5-1, the J gene TRBJ2-5; 11 nucleotides line up with TRBD2. Trimming took 7 bases from V and 4 from J; bases not matched to a gene: 12. Germline V lookup: CDR1 SGHRS, CDR2 YFSETQ. The CDR3 is made up of 16 amino acids.

A word on this clone: Other DNA sequences in this specimen translate into the identical CDR3. The CDR3 nucleotides are TGTGCCAGTAGTCCCGCGCCCAATGAGCAGTTCTTC. Encoded protein: CASSPAPNEQFF. The chain has TRBV19 and TRBJ2-1; D is unresolved. Trimming shortened V by 5 bases and J by 6 bases, and 8 bases separated the two germline ends. CDR3 length equals 12 residues. Germline lookup yields CDR1 LNHDA and CDR2 SQIVND (reference sequence).

V usage is TRBV18 and J usage is TRBJ2-5; 7 positions match TRBD2. Germline V gives CDR1 KGHSH, CDR2 LQKENI. V lost 3 bases, J lost 2 bases, and 6 bases stayed unmatched. There are 15 residues in the CDR3. CDR3 DNA sequence: TGTGCCAGCTCACCTAGTTGGGGGGGACAAGAGACCCAGTACTTC. Translating it yields CASSPSWGGQETQYF.

This chain connects TRBV7-9 to TRBJ2-2; TRBD1 might be the D (6 bases). The CDR3 sequence is 15 residues long. V was shortened by 6 bases and J by 0 bases, with 11 bases between the two germline ends. Per the germline V gene, CDR1 is SEHNR and CDR2 is FQNEAQ (reference sequence). The CDR3 loop reads CASSSGTPNTGELFF. DNA for the CDR3: TGTGCCAGCAGTTCCGGGACACCGAACACCGGGGAGCTGTTTTTT.

The rearrangement joins TRBV6-6 to TRBJ1-2, with 8 bases identical to TRBD1. J gave up 5 bases and V 0 bases, and 8 bases lay outside the gene matches. This CDR3 spans 16 amino acids. Germline CDR1 MNHNY, CDR2 SVGAGI (reference sequence). The CDR3 spells CASSYSGQADSYGYTF. For the CDR3, the DNA is TGTGCCAGCAGTTACTCGGGACAGGCCGATTCGTATGGCTACACCTTC.